Below are 29 T cell receptor beta chains sequenced from a single sample in a study of blood T cells in healthy people across ages. Alongside a J-beta primer mix, a sample-barcoded 5' primer served in a second PCR lasting about 7 to 11 cycles. TCRdb reprocessed the 5' RACE reads with MiXCR, giving one entry per CDR3 protein. The sample has approximately 760,000 distinct CDR3 sequences, around 25% seen once. These data were also reused for a study on T cells of mothers and their children.

The sequencing sample was made of blood. The receptors here all came from a boy between 10 and 17 years old in good health.

The J gene is TRBJ1-2, the V gene TRBV7-9; D possibly corresponds to TRBD1 (6 bases). CDR3 length: 15 amino acids. Germline V gene lookup returns CDR1 SEHNR and CDR2 FQNEAQ (reference sequence). V was pared by 5 bases and J by 4 bases, with 17 bases between. This CDR3 is CASSLGQQLPYGYTF. The CDR3 DNA reads as TGTGCCAGCAGCCTAGGACAGCAATTACCCTATGGCTACACCTTC.

This clonotype was picked up a small number of times. J is TRBJ2-7 and V is TRBV6-2 or TRBV6-3; 10 nucleotides align to TRBD1. Germline CDR1 is MNHEY and CDR2 is SVGEGT. The CDR3 is 16 residues long. V gave up 4 bases and J gave up 3 bases; unmatched junction bases: 9. CDR3 DNA: TGTGCCAGCAGTTCCATCCCGGGACAGGGGTTCTACGAGCAGTACTTC. This gives the protein CASSSIPGQGFYEQYF.

The sample holds a few counts of this clonotype. The rearrangement links TRBV20-1 to TRBJ2-5; D remains unclear. The end of the DNA aligns better with TRBJ2-1, so the J call may be wrong. This CDR3 is 15 amino acids long. Per the germline V gene, CDR1 is DFQATT and CDR2 is SNEGSKA (reference sequence). CDR3 DNA: TGCAGTGCTCCCCCCCGGTGGGGTCTCTACAATGAGCAGTTCTTC. Its protein product is CSAPPRWGLYNEQFF.

The chain links TRBV11-3 to TRBJ2-3, with unresolved D. This CDR3 spans 14 amino acids. Trimming stripped 4 bases from V and 2 bases from J, with 10 bases between. CDR1 is SGHNT, CDR2 YENEEA, per germline. The CDR3 reads CASSSRTATDTQYF. The DNA for the CDR3 is TGTGCCAGCAGCTCACGGACCGCCACAGATACGCAGTATTTT.

The rearrangement links TRBV12-3 or TRBV12-4 to TRBJ2-3; the match to TRBD1 covers 11 bases. The ends lost 6 bases at V and 2 bases at J; junction bases unmatched: 10. CDR3 length equals 17 residues. CDR3 in DNA: TGTGCCAGCAGCGGACAGGGGGCGGGGATACTCACAGATACGCAGTATTTT. Residues: CASSGQGAGILTDTQYF.

Only a few counts were recorded for this clonotype. V gene TRBV29-1 combines with J gene TRBJ1-4, with D maybe TRBD1 (5 bases). Germline V gene lookup returns CDR1 SQVTM and CDR2 ANQGSEA. Between the trimmed V and J ends, which lost 7 bases and 7 bases, there was a span of 16 bases. The CDR3 is 13 residues long. The CDR3: CSALDEGPEKLFF. The CDR3 bases are TGCAGCGCTCTAGACGAGGGACCTGAAAAACTGTTTTTT. Supplemented by reference TRBV29-1 and TRBJ1-4, the full variable domain reads SAVISQKPSRDICQRGTSLTIQCQVDSQVTMMFWYRQQPGQSLTLIATANQGSEATYESGFVIDKFPISRPNLTFSTLTVSNMSPEDSSIYLCSALDEGPEKLFFGSGTQLSVL.

This clonotype was seen more than once but under ten times. The chain combines TRBV15 with TRBJ2-7; D is unresolved. This CDR3 is 20 amino acids long. Trimming left V 1 base short and J 0 bases short, with 25 bases between. Germline lookup yields CDR1 LNHNV and CDR2 YYDKDF (reference sequence). In DNA, the CDR3 is TGTGCCACCAGCAGAGCTGTAGGTTCTCAAGGTCCCCATAGCTCCTACGAGCAGTACTTC. Protein: CATSRAVGSQGPHSSYEQYF.

This clonotype was detected a few times. This chain uses TRBV5-5 with TRBJ1-4; no clear D gene. Germline V CDR1 and CDR2: SGHKS, YYEKEE (reference sequence). This CDR3 has 14 residues. V shed 5 bases and J shed 6 bases, with 14 bases lying between them. Here the CDR3 reads CASSWTGAHEKLFF. CDR3 bases: TGTGCCAGCAGTTGGACCGGCGCCCATGAAAAACTGTTTTTT.

The chain is built from TRBV5-6 and TRBJ2-3, with 8 bases lining up with TRBD2. The CDR3 contains 16 residues. The germline V gene encodes CDR1 SGHDT and CDR2 YYEEEE. V gave up 4 bases and J gave up 6 bases; unmatched junction bases: 13. CDR3 sequence (DNA): TGTGCCAGCAGCCTAAGATCAATAGCGGGGACCGATACGCAGTATTTT. Amino acid sequence: CASSLRSIAGTDTQYF.

The J gene is TRBJ1-1, the V gene TRBV20-1; D uncertain. Germline-derived CDR1 and CDR2 are DFQATT and SNEGSKA (reference sequence). The CDR3 is 13 residues long. V lost 0 bases, J lost 2 bases, and 7 bases lay in between. CDR3 coding DNA: TGCAGTGCTAGAGAGTGGTATAACACTGAAGCTTTCTTT. This encodes CSAREWYNTEAFF.

This chain links TRBV3-1 with TRBJ2-5; 8 bases are a match to TRBD1. V lost 1 base and J lost 4; bases outside the gene matches: 2. CDR3 size: 14 residues. Germline V gives CDR1 LGHDT, CDR2 YNNKEL (reference sequence). CDR3 coding DNA: TGTGCCAGCAGCCAAGGACAGGGGTCAGAGACCCAGTACTTC. Translating gives CASSQGQGSETQYF.

This sequence joins TRBV7-9 and TRBJ1-2; D is perhaps TRBD1 (6 bases). Germline assignment: CDR1 SEHNR and CDR2 FQNEAQ (reference sequence). The germline V and J ends were trimmed by 5 bases and 6 bases, with 16 bases remaining between them. The CDR3 totals 14 residues. The CDR3 reads CASSPPQKGDGYTF. The CDR3 DNA follows: TGTGCCAGCAGCCCCCCGCAAAAGGGGGATGGCTACACCTTC.

This clonotype was seen a handful of times. This chain connects TRBV29-1 to TRBJ1-1; D possibly corresponds to TRBD1 (5 bases). The V and J ends lost 2 bases and 1 base respectively, with 5 bases between them. Germline V gene data show CDR1 as SQVTM and CDR2 as ANQGSEA. CDR3 size: 12 residues. CDR3 loop: CSVETGNTEAFF. As DNA, the CDR3 is TGCAGCGTTGAAACAGGGAACACTGAAGCTTTCTTT.

In the case of this clonotype: A read error may account for a junction end that differs from germline. The chain uses TRBV20-1 and TRBJ2-2, with D tentatively TRBD1 (5 bases). Germline CDR1 DFQATT, CDR2 SNEGSKA (reference sequence). The CDR3 is 15 amino acids. The CDR3 nucleotides read TGCAGCGCTAGACCTCAAAGGGGTGGGGCCGGGGAGCTGTTTTTT. Encoded protein: CSARPQRGGAGELFF.

The chain uses TRBV27 and TRBJ2-1; D may be TRBD2 (6 bases). The J call may be mistaken, given a closer DNA end match to TRBJ2-5. This CDR3 contains 16 residues. Germline V CDR1 and CDR2: MNHEY, SMNVEV (reference sequence). The CDR3 loop is CASSLSPETSQETQYF. The CDR3 DNA reads as TGTGCCAGCAGTTTATCCCCAGAGACTAGCCAAGAGACCCAGTACTTC.

V usage is TRBV11-2 and J usage is TRBJ1-1; D gene unclear. The length of the CDR3 is 12 residues. Germline V gene sequence: CDR1 SGHAT, CDR2 FQNNGV. Trimming took 8 bases from V and 8 from J, leaving 15 bases between them. The CDR3 DNA sequence: TGTGCCAGCGCCCTGGGGAGGAGCGAAGCTTTCTTT. Translated, it gives CASALGRSEAFF.

In this sample, this clonotype turned up a few times. This chain joins TRBV29-1 and TRBJ2-5; D ambiguous. The tail of the sequence fits TRBJ2-1 better, so the J call may be wrong. This CDR3 contains 13 residues. CDR1 and CDR2 (germline): SQVTM, ANQGSEA. In DNA form, the CDR3 reads TGCAGCGTCAGGAGTCTTAATTCCAATGAGCAGTTCTTC. Encoded protein: CSVRSLNSNEQFF.

This clonotype was seen more than once but under ten times. The J gene is TRBJ1-5, the V gene TRBV28; 9 bases match TRBD1. Trimming removed 6 bases from V and 6 bases from J; junction bases left unmatched: 6. Looked up from germline, CDR1 is MDHEN and CDR2 is SYDVKM. There are 14 residues in the CDR3. For the CDR3, the DNA is TGTGCCAGCAGCCCCGACAGGGGGAGTCAGCCCCAGCATTTT. This sequence encodes CASSPDRGSQPQHF.

This clonotype has just a few counts. V gene TRBV5-1 combines with J gene TRBJ2-3; D possibly corresponds to TRBD2 (6 bases). Looked up from germline, CDR1 is SGHRS and CDR2 is YFSETQ. V lost 0 bases to trimming and J lost 1 base, with 12 bases between them. The CDR3 is 16 amino acids. The CDR3 region has the DNA TGCGCCAGCAGCTTGGGGAGGGCCACAGGCACAGATACGCAGTATTTT. As protein: CASSLGRATGTDTQYF.

The gene calls are TRBV12-5 and TRBJ1-4; TRBD1 agrees at 7 bases. Germline CDR1 and CDR2: LGHNT and FRNRAP. The junction had 13 bases not matched to a gene; V was cut back by 5 bases and J by 4 bases. The CDR3 consists of 17 residues. DNA of the CDR3: TGTGCTAGTGGTCTCTCTGCCGGGACAGATTATAATGAAAAACTGTTTTTT. It encodes CASGLSAGTDYNEKLFF.

The chain joins TRBV11-2 to TRBJ2-1; 7 positions agree with TRBD2. The J segment lost 6 bases and the V segment lost 5 bases, leaving 19 bases of the junction unmatched. CDR3 length: 18 residues. From germline, CDR1 is SGHAT and CDR2 FQNNGV. CDR3 loop: CASSPGLYGTLYTNEQFF. As DNA, the CDR3 is TGTGCCAGCAGCCCGGGACTATACGGGACCCTATACACCAATGAGCAGTTCTTC. The full variable domain, completed using reference TRBV11-2 and TRBJ2-1, is EAGVAQSPRYKIIEKRQSVAFWCNPISGHATLYWYQQILGQGPKLLIQFQNNGVVDDSQLPKDRFSAERLKGVDSTLKIQPAKLEDSAVYLCASSPGLYGTLYTNEQFFGPGTRLTVL.

This clonotype came up a few times. V usage is TRBV20-1 and J usage is TRBJ2-5, with 9 bases identical to TRBD1. Germline V gene lookup returns CDR1 DFQATT and CDR2 SNEGSKA (reference sequence). The CDR3 totals 13 residues. CDR3 sequence reads: CSTSTGGVETQYF. As DNA, the CDR3 is TGCAGCACATCAACAGGGGGCGTTGAGACCCAGTACTTC.

This clonotype was observed a few times. This chain uses TRBV12-3 or TRBV12-4 with TRBJ1-2, with 8 bases aligning to TRBD1. Unmatched junction bases numbered 3, after V lost 5 bases and J lost 7 bases. The CDR3 contains 12 residues. The CDR3 spells CASSNRGIGYTF. The CDR3 DNA follows: TGTGCCAGCAGTAACAGGGGGATTGGCTACACCTTC.

The chain combines TRBV6-1 with TRBJ1-6, with D hard to call. Germline V gene lookup returns CDR1 MNHNS and CDR2 SASEGT. The CDR3 is 17 amino acids. V was pared by 4 bases and J by 0 bases, with 13 bases between. CDR3 sequence (DNA): TGTGCCAGCAGTGCTCCCCGGGATTTCTCCTATAATTCACCCCTCCACTTT. Translated, it gives CASSAPRDFSYNSPLHF.

The chain carries TRBV7-8 and TRBJ1-4; D is perhaps TRBD1 (6 bases). With 5 bases removed from V and 0 bases from J, the gap between germline ends came to 13 bases. The V gene's germline CDR1 is SGHVS and CDR2 FQNEAQ. The CDR3 is 16 residues long. CDR3 protein: CASSPRQATTNEKLFF. The CDR3 DNA sequence: TGTGCCAGCAGCCCGCGACAGGCAACAACTAATGAAAAACTGTTTTTT. Looking up the rest from reference TRBV7-8 and TRBJ1-4 gives the full variable domain: GAGVSQSPRYKVAKRGQDVALRCDPISGHVSLFWYQQALGQGPEFLTYFQNEAQLDKSGLPSDRFFAERPEGSVSTLKIQRTQQEDSAVYLCASSPRQATTNEKLFFGSGTQLSVL.

The CDR3 sequence: CASSHRDREAEAFF. CDR3 in DNA: TGTGCCAGCTCACACCGGGACAGGGAAGCTGAAGCTTTCTTT. The chain combines TRBV18 with TRBJ1-1; TRBD1 matches at 9 bases. The CDR3 sequence is 14 residues long. Losses at the gene ends were 4 bases for V and 6 bases for J; bases not matched to a gene: 6. The germline V gene has CDR1 KGHSH and CDR2 LQKENI.

Comments on this clonotype: The junction and the germline gene differ at one end; a read error may be behind it. This chain connects TRBV9 to TRBJ2-5; D could derive from TRBD1 or TRBD2 (5 bases each). In germline, CDR1 is SGDLS, CDR2 YYNGEE. The CDR3 extends over 17 amino acids. The CDR3 loop is CASSAPTASRSYNERFF. The CDR3 nucleotides are TGTGCCAGCAGCGCTCCGACAGCGAGTCGGTCCTACAATGAGCGGTTCTTC.

The chain has TRBV27 and TRBJ2-7, with 7 bases identical to TRBD1. Germline loops: CDR1 MNHEY, CDR2 SMNVEV (reference sequence). Unmatched junction bases numbered 5, after V lost 4 bases and J lost 5 bases. The CDR3 has 13 residues. The CDR3 nucleotides are TGTGCCAGCAGTTCCCAGGGGGTGGACGAGCAGTACTTC. This gives the protein CASSSQGVDEQYF.

This chain joins TRBV2 and TRBJ2-7; D unclear. Trimming removed 7 bases at V and 4 bases at J, with 11 bases between. The germline gives CDR1 SNHLY, CDR2 FYNNEI. The CDR3 length is 12 residues. CDR3 DNA sequence: TGTGCCAGCACTCCGACTGGTTACGAGCAGTACTTC. Translated, it gives CASTPTGYEQYF.